The sequence of this TCR beta chain was determined in a study of blood T cell repertoires in COVID-19. In the original processing: Nucleated cell counts were estimated from reference gene primer amplification. The assay was immunoSEQ multiplex PCR, and TCRdb's table has in-frame clones only and misses some. Clone size and the V and J calls come from that table; the DNA yielded D and trimming. The sample carries about 360,000 clones, 83% recorded once. Trimming cost V 1 base and J 10 bases, with 11 bases left between them. The CDR3 contains 14 residues. Germline V gives CDR1 LGHNA, CDR2 YNFKEQ. Sequenced sample: peripheral blood. The V and J genes are TRBV4-2 and TRBJ1-6; possibly TRBD1 for D (6 bases). The source is a man aged 25-40 years with active or convalescent COVID-19. The CDR3 DNA sequence: TGTGCCAGCAGCCAAGGGGGGCCAGGGTCACCCCTCCACTTT. Encoded protein: CASSQGGPGSPLHF.